This T cell receptor beta chain derives from a study of cytomegalovirus exposure and HLA in healthy donors. Study-level information: Earlier findings included about 120 million unique TCR beta sequences obtained from about 179 million T cells.

Overall study results and limits: Per a prior analysis, the majority of TCR beta V segments were productive roughly 90% or roughly 30% of the time.

Both 60 Vbeta primers and 13 Jbeta primers went into the PCR. Here immunoSEQ multiplex PCR was the method, and the copy in TCRdb shows in-frame clones only, minus some. The profile covers roughly 160,000 clones, with about four fifths appearing a single time and around 9% taken by the ten largest. Germline V CDR1 and CDR2: MNHEY, SVGAGI. The CDR3 spans 13 residues. V lost 7 bases and J lost 6; bases outside the gene matches: 6. A note on this clone: Antigen specificity is unknown.

This sequence was found in a male donor in good health and CMV-seropositive. The specimen sequenced was PBMCs. The genes are TRBV6-5 and TRBJ1-5, with TRBD1 matching 7 bases. CDR3 coding DNA: TGTGCCAGCACCCACAGGGGTGGTCAGCCCCAGCATTTT. It specifies CASTHRGGQPQHF.